This T cell receptor beta chain is drawn from a study of blood T cell repertoires in COVID-19. The overall study: Samples representing acute and convalescent COVID-19 were sourced from the United States, Italy and Spain. Nucleic acid was either cDNA or gDNA, and it came from T cells, B-cell-depleted T cells, or PBMCs.

Per germline, CDR1 MNHEY and CDR2 SVGEGT. V lost 5 bases and J lost 5; bases outside the gene matches: 6. CDR3 length equals 15 residues. Per the original data handling: Nucleated cell number was recorded as an estimate derived from reference gene primer amplification. Libraries were prepared by immunoSEQ multiplex PCR; TCRdb keeps only in-frame clonotypes and omits some of them. The V and J calls and clone size are taken from that table; D and trimming were inferred from the DNA. The sample holds roughly 80,000 clones; roughly 79% are singletons and the top ten take roughly two fifths. The clonotype originates from a man of 80 years or more with acute or convalescent COVID-19. The sequencing input was peripheral blood. V is TRBV6-2 or TRBV6-3 and J is TRBJ2-1; 10 positions match TRBD1. Here the CDR3 DNA reads TGTGCCAGCAGTCGGGACAGGGGTGCTAACAATGAGCAGTTCTTC. It codes for CASSRDRGANNEQFF.